This T cell receptor (beta chain) was retrieved from a study of regulatory T cells in long-lasting Graves disease. Study observations and caveats: Not thyroid tissue but only peripheral blood was studied.

This sample's time point: newly diagnosed GD, antithyroid drugs for less than 3 months. Scientists built the TCR library using RNA that was extracted from PBMCs. This clonotype was seen ten or more times. Its specificity is not known. In building TCR beta libraries, iRepertoire HTBI primers were used together with Arm-PCR of CDR3 regions. Each CDR3 protein gets one entry after TCRdb re-called the multiplex PCR reads with MiXCR. This table has hundreds of thousands of distinct CDR3 sequences, 15% to 20% appearing once. CDR1 MDHEN and CDR2 SYDVKM come from the germline V gene. Trimming took 8 bases from V and 1 from J; bases not matched to a gene: 4. The CDR3 has 13 residues. These data also formed part of another study, on T cells in Graves' hyperthyroidism and ophthalmopathy. That paper adds: Each patient was aged 18 to 65 and had newly diagnosed hyperthyroidism of under 2 months' duration. RT-PCR in the first round (using the HTBI primer set) targeted the TCR CDR3.

The material sequenced was peripheral blood mononuclear cells (PBMCs), taken at new diagnosis, from a patient treated with antithyroid drugs. This receptor was taken from a woman under 40 with Graves disease. This chain joins TRBV28 and TRBJ1-2; TRBD1 aligns across 7 bases. CDR3 coding DNA: TGTGCCAGCCGACAGGGTAATAACTATGGCTACACCTTC. Translating gives CASRQGNNYGYTF.